These 6 T cell receptor beta chains came from one sample sequenced in a study of blood T cell repertoires in COVID-19 (dated by TCRdb to 2018 to 2020). The library was made by the immunoSEQ multiplex PCR assay. TCRdb holds this immuneACCESS table with in-frame rearrangements only. Some clones are missing; in checked studies, unresolved V genes explain under half, and the rest has no known cause. The sample table holds about 240,000 clones, of which about 87% were seen once. 2.6% of the sample goes to the ten largest clones. Sequenced input: PBMCs or T cells enriched from blood (not recorded which). All receptors derive from a woman in her thirties with acute COVID-19.

The rearrangement joins TRBV14 to TRBJ2-5, with 11 bases fitting TRBD2. J was trimmed by 4 bases and V by 0 bases; bases with no gene match: 10. This CDR3 has 18 residues. The germline V gene has CDR1 SGHDN and CDR2 FVKESK. CDR3 loop: CASSQDLAGGPQRETQYF. CDR3 DNA: TGTGCCAGCAGCCAAGACCTAGCGGGGGGCCCACAAAGAGAGACCCAGTACTTC.

This chain joins TRBV10-3 and TRBJ1-1; D uncertain. Germline loops: CDR1 ENHRY, CDR2 SYGVKD. The CDR3 has 13 residues. Trimming removed 5 bases at V and 3 bases at J, with 10 bases between. For the CDR3, the DNA is TGTGCCATCAGTAGACAATCGGACACTGAAGCTTTCTTT. Its translation: CAISRQSDTEAFF.

V gene TRBV6-5 combines with J gene TRBJ2-3, with 7 bases aligning to TRBD1. Trimming removed 6 bases from V and 2 bases from J; junction bases left unmatched: 2. This CDR3 has 13 residues. Germline CDR1 reads MNHEY; CDR2 reads SVGAGI. The DNA for the CDR3 is TGTGCCAGCAGGACAGGGAACACAGATACGCAGTATTTT. Translated, it gives CASRTGNTDTQYF.

This rearrangement joins TRBV4-3 to TRBJ1-4; D gene uncertain. V lost 3 bases, J lost 6 bases, and 17 bases lay in between. Germline V CDR1 and CDR2: LGHNA, YSLEER. The CDR3 loop spans 16 amino acids. CDR3 in amino acids: CASSHSSGLGYEKLFF. The CDR3 bases are TGCGCCAGCAGCCATTCATCAGGCCTGGGCTATGAAAAACTGTTTTTT.

The chain uses TRBV28 and TRBJ2-7, with TRBD1 identical over 8 bases. Germline CDR1 is MDHEN and CDR2 is SYDVKM. With 6 bases clipped from V and 2 bases from J, the junction kept 6 bases outside the gene matches. The CDR3 length is 14 residues. The CDR3 is CASRGQGRTYEQYF. CDR3 nucleotides: TGTGCCAGCAGAGGACAGGGAAGAACCTACGAGCAGTACTTC. The full variable domain, rest sourced from reference TRBV28 and TRBJ2-7, is DVKVTQSSRYLVKRTGEKVFLECVQDMDHENMFWYRQDPGLGLRLIYFSYDVKMKEKGDIPEGYSVSREKKERFSLILESASTNQTSMYLCASRGQGRTYEQYFGPGTRLTVT.

The rearrangement links TRBV7-8 to TRBJ1-1; TRBD1 aligns across 7 bases. This CDR3 is built from 15 residues. The germline V gene encodes CDR1 SGHVS and CDR2 FQNEAQ. With 5 bases clipped from V and 1 base from J, the junction kept 7 bases outside the gene matches. CDR3 bases: TGTGCCAGCAGCCCTCGCCACAGGGGGAACACTGAAGCTTTCTTT. Its translation: CASSPRHRGNTEAFF.